This entry concerns a single T cell receptor (beta chain). The antigen is unknown. TCR beta sequencing was performed on blood CD8+ and CD4+ T cells. Negative isolation yielded CD8+ and CD4+ T cells; FACS enriched TEMRA cells. When the RNA was reverse transcribed, random hexamers were used with an input of roughly 0.5 to 1 ug. An immunoSEQ multiplex PCR amplified TCR beta CDR3 over 54 Vbeta and 13 Jbeta. TCRdb passed the immunoSEQ multiplex PCR reads through MiXCR, listing each CDR3 protein once. Of 110,000 or so distinct CDR3 sequences listed, less than 95% are singletons. This entry comes from a study of CD8 T cells in Susac syndrome. General study results and limits: As the study acknowledged, the number of individuals who were part of its TCR sequencing and HLA analysis was relatively small.

V was pared by 3 bases and J by 2 bases, with 22 bases between. CDR1 GTSNPN and CDR2 SVGIG come from the germline V gene (reference sequence). CDR3 length: 17 residues. The specimen was CD8+ T cells from PBMCs. V gene TRBV30 combines with J gene TRBJ2-5; D is undetermined. The TCR originated in a human donor in good health. The CDR3 sequence is CAWSVALLVRGQETQYF. DNA for the CDR3: TGTGCCTGGAGCGTAGCCCTGCTTGTTCGTGGGCAAGAGACCCAGTACTTC.